The entry that follows covers one T cell receptor beta chain sequence. What it binds is unknown. This entry comes from a study of response to subunit inactivated influenza vaccine. General study findings and limits: The study's authors posited that every seasonal influenza vaccination enlists few new T cells.

TCRdb itself ran the RT-PCR reads through MiXCR, one entry per CDR3 protein. Among fewer than 550,000 distinct CDR3 sequences listed, 25% were seen once. The source is a man aged 45-65 years who received an inactivated influenza vaccine. Sequencing was performed on CD4+ T cells sorted from PBMCs, taken 4 to 6 days after vaccination.

CDR3 coding DNA: TGTGCCAGCAGCTTTCTCGGGGGGGATTGGAATGAGCAGTTCTTC. It encodes CASSFLGGDWNEQFF. The J gene is TRBJ2-1, the V gene TRBV5-5; 8 nucleotides line up with TRBD2. Trimming took 2 bases from V and 7 from J; bases not matched to a gene: 8. Germline V gene sequence: CDR1 SGHKS, CDR2 YYEKEE (reference sequence). This CDR3 has 15 amino acids. The variable domain in full, with the rest retrieved from reference TRBV5-5 and TRBJ2-1, is DAGVTQSPTHLIKTRGQQVTLRCSPISGHKSVSWYQQVLGQGPQFIFQYYEKEERGRGNFPDRFSARQFPNYSSELNVNALLLGDSALYLCASSFLGGDWNEQFFGPGTRLTVL.